This entry lists 3 T cell receptor beta chains sequenced from one sample in a study of cytomegalovirus exposure and HLA in healthy donors. The PCR had 60 Vbeta and 13 Jbeta primers. Method: immunoSEQ multiplex PCR; TCRdb's copy keeps in-frame clones and lacks some. The sample lists about 190,000 clones, around 86% occurring once. Sequencing input: PBMCs. The receptors were sampled from a young man in good health and CMV-seronegative.

The chain employs TRBV5-1 and TRBJ2-1; TRBD1 matches at 10 bases. CDR1 and CDR2 from the germline V gene are SGHRS and YFSETQ. The CDR3 runs 14 residues. The junction had 8 bases not matched to a gene; V was cut back by 6 bases and J by 8 bases. Written as DNA, the CDR3 is TGCGCCAGCACCCGGGACAGGGGTTTCGATGAGCAGTTCTTC. It specifies CASTRDRGFDEQFF. The full variable domain, rest sourced from reference TRBV5-1 and TRBJ2-1, is KAGVTQTPRYLIKTRGQQVTLSCSPISGHRSVSWYQQTPGQGLQFLFEYFSETQRNKGNFPGRFSGRQFSNSRSEMNVSTLELGDSALYLCASTRDRGFDEQFFGPGTRLTVL.

The chain combines TRBV10-3 with TRBJ2-7; 9 bases map to TRBD1. This CDR3 is built from 15 residues. Germline lookup yields CDR1 ENHRY and CDR2 SYGVKD. V dropped 0 bases and J dropped 5; count of bases not matched to a gene: 5. CDR3 DNA sequence: TGTGCCATCAGTGAGTCGACAGGGGGAATGGACGAGCAGTACTTC. Protein sequence: CAISESTGGMDEQYF.

This chain uses TRBV7-9 with TRBJ1-5; D might be TRBD1 (6 bases). Trimming took 2 bases from V and 8 from J, leaving 16 bases between them. The CDR3 has 15 residues. Germline CDR1 and CDR2: SEHNR and FQNEAQ (reference sequence). CDR3 DNA sequence: TGTGCCAGCAGCTTATCTGGAGCTAACAGGGAGCCCCAGCATTTT. Protein sequence: CASSLSGANREPQHF.